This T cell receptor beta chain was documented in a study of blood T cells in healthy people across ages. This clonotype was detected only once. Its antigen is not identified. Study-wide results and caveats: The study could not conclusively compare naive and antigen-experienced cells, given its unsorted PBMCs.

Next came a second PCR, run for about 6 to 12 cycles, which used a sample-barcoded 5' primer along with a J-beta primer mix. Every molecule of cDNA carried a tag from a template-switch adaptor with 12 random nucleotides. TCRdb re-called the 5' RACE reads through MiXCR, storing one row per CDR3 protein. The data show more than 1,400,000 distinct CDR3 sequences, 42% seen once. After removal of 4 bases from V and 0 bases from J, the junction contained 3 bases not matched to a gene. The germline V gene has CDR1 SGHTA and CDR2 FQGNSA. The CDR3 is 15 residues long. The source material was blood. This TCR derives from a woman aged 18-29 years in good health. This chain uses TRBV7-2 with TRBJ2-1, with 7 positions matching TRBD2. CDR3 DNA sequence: TGTGCCAGCAGCTACGGGAGGCCCTCCTACAATGAGCAGTTCTTC. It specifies CASSYGRPSYNEQFF.